The next 19 T cell receptor beta chains were all read from a single sample in a study of cytomegalovirus exposure and HLA in healthy donors. The PCR had 60 Vbeta and 13 Jbeta primers. The assay was immunoSEQ multiplex PCR, and TCRdb's table has in-frame clones only and misses some. The sample contains roughly 96,000 clones, roughly 74% of which appear only once. Source material: PBMCs. The receptor source for this set is a woman between 70 and 85 years old in good health and CMV-seropositive.

This clone was recorded once. The J gene is TRBJ2-5, the V gene TRBV19, with TRBD1 matching over 7 bases. CDR1 is LNHDA, CDR2 SQIVND, per germline (reference sequence). J gave up 5 bases and V 3 bases, and 6 bases lay outside the gene matches. The CDR3 runs 14 residues. The chain's CDR3 is CASSIGTVEETQYF. The CDR3 DNA reads TGTGCCAGTAGTATCGGGACAGTCGAGGAGACCCAGTACTTC.

This clone was found once. The chain joins TRBV11-2 to TRBJ1-2; D is perhaps TRBD1 (5 bases). Germline assignment: CDR1 SGHAT and CDR2 FQNNGV. V was cut by 5 bases and J by 4 bases, with 20 bases left in between. The CDR3 extends over 16 amino acids. The CDR3 DNA reads as TGTGCCAGCAGCCCGACGTTTACGGGGCGGGGCTATGGCTACACCTTC. Its protein is CASSPTFTGRGYGYTF.

This clone was seen only a few times. The chain employs TRBV7-6 and TRBJ2-5; TRBD2 agrees at 8 bases. Germline-derived CDR1 and CDR2 are SGHVS and FNYEAQ. The V gene end was trimmed by 0 bases and the J gene end by 4 bases; junction bases not matched to a gene: 4. The CDR3 length is 15 residues. This chain's CDR3 is CASSLATGGLETQYF. Here the CDR3 DNA reads TGTGCCAGCAGCTTAGCGACGGGGGGGCTAGAGACCCAGTACTTC.

The chain recombines TRBV18 with TRBJ1-2; tentatively, D is TRBD1 (5 bases). CDR3 length: 13 amino acids. In germline, CDR1 is KGHSH, CDR2 LQKENI. Between the trimmed V and J ends, which lost 6 bases and 3 bases, there was a span of 11 bases. CDR3 in amino acids: CASSSREDYGYTF. The CDR3 coding sequence is TGTGCCAGCTCGTCCAGGGAGGACTATGGCTACACCTTC.

This rearrangement joins TRBV5-5 to TRBJ2-1, with a tentative D call TRBD1 (6 bases). The V and J ends lost 7 bases and 1 base respectively, with 18 bases between them. Germline lookup yields CDR1 SGHKS and CDR2 YYEKEE (reference sequence). This CDR3 is built from 16 residues. The CDR3: CASRRNRGGSYNEQFF. Written as DNA, the CDR3 is TGTGCCAGCCGCCGAAACAGAGGGGGTTCCTACAATGAGCAGTTCTTC.

With regard to this clone: This sample includes further DNA sequences coding for the same CDR3. The genes are TRBV19 and TRBJ2-3; 9 positions match TRBD2. V lost 3 bases and J lost 0; bases outside the gene matches: 4. CDR1 LNHDA and CDR2 SQIVND come from the germline V gene (reference sequence). CDR3 length equals 16 residues. The CDR3 is CASSIPSGVSTDTQYF. The CDR3 DNA reads TGTGCCAGTAGTATCCCTAGCGGGGTTAGCACAGATACGCAGTATTTT.

V and J are TRBV2 and TRBJ2-7; 8 bases match TRBD2. Germline V gives CDR1 SNHLY, CDR2 FYNNEI. The CDR3 sequence is 14 residues long. V trimming: 5 bases; J trimming: 3 bases; junction bases outside the gene matches: 6. The CDR3 is CASSFSGNLYEQYF. The CDR3 DNA is TGTGCCAGCAGTTTTAGCGGGAATCTCTACGAGCAGTACTTC.

The CDR3 sequence: CSVEGVGGLYTEAFF. The CDR3 nucleotides read TGCAGCGTTGAGGGGGTGGGGGGATTATACACTGAAGCTTTCTTT. The chain joins TRBV29-1 to TRBJ1-1; possible D gene TRBD1, 5 bases. Trimming cost V 3 bases and J 3 bases, with 17 bases left between them. The germline gives CDR1 SQVTM, CDR2 ANQGSEA. This CDR3 is built from 15 residues.

The chain carries TRBV29-1 and TRBJ2-3; 9 bases are shared with TRBD1. Germline CDR1 and CDR2: SQVTM and ANQGSEA. The trim removed 6 bases at V and 0 bases at J, leaving 13 bases unmatched. CDR3 size: 17 residues. CDR3 sequence reads: CSVVPGQGIPSTDTQYF. CDR3 DNA: TGCAGCGTCGTCCCGGGACAGGGCATCCCTAGCACAGATACGCAGTATTTT.

This rearrangement joins TRBV5-1 to TRBJ2-7, with a tentative D call TRBD2 (5 bases). V dropped 0 bases and J dropped 7 bases, with 14 bases sitting between them. This CDR3 spans 14 amino acids. CDR1 and CDR2 (germline): SGHRS, YFSETQ. The CDR3 region is CASSLESSLGEQYF. DNA of the CDR3: TGCGCCAGCAGCTTGGAGTCTAGCTTGGGGGAGCAGTACTTC. Full variable domain (remainder filled in from reference TRBV5-1 and TRBJ2-7): KAGVTQTPRYLIKTRGQQVTLSCSPISGHRSVSWYQQTPGQGLQFLFEYFSETQRNKGNFPGRFSGRQFSNSRSEMNVSTLELGDSALYLCASSLESSLGEQYFGPGTRLTVT.

The chain's CDR3 is CASSRDTGELFF. The CDR3 nucleotides read TGTGCCAGCAGCCGGGACACCGGGGAGCTGTTTTTT. The chain recombines TRBV2 with TRBJ2-2; D not certain. The CDR3 length is 12 residues. CDR1 and CDR2 from the germline V gene are SNHLY and FYNNEI. Trimming shortened V by 6 bases and J by 3 bases, and 5 bases separated the two germline ends.

The chain carries TRBV4-2 and TRBJ2-7, with D perhaps matching TRBD1 (6 bases). The CDR3 totals 17 residues. Trimming pared 0 bases from V and 3 bases from J, leaving 18 bases between. CDR1 LGHNA and CDR2 YNFKEQ come from the germline V gene. In DNA form, the CDR3 reads TGTGCCAGCAGCCAAGATTCACAGGGATTAATGGGCTACGAGCAGTACTTC. This codes for CASSQDSQGLMGYEQYF.

This clone is judged medium-sized. The genes are TRBV6-5 and TRBJ2-7, with 9 bases that match TRBD1. Looked up from germline, CDR1 is MNHEY and CDR2 is SVGAGI. V lost 6 bases and J lost 2; bases outside the gene matches: 8. The CDR3 length is 15 residues. The CDR3 is CASSPRTGVPYEQYF. The CDR3 DNA reads as TGTGCCAGCAGCCCCAGGACAGGGGTTCCCTACGAGCAGTACTTC.

The rearrangement uses TRBV28 and TRBJ2-7, with 8 bases fitting TRBD1. V trimming: 5 bases; J trimming: 3 bases; junction bases outside the gene matches: 3. This CDR3 region has 13 residues. CDR1 is MDHEN and CDR2 is SYDVKM in the germline V gene. CDR3 sequence (DNA): TGTGCCAGCAGTCCGACAGGGGACTACGAGCAGTACTTC. Protein: CASSPTGDYEQYF. Complete variable domain (other parts from reference TRBV28 and TRBJ2-7): DVKVTQSSRYLVKRTGEKVFLECVQDMDHENMFWYRQDPGLGLRLIYFSYDVKMKEKGDIPEGYSVSREKKERFSLILESASTNQTSMYLCASSPTGDYEQYFGPGTRLTVT.

The V gene is TRBV25-1, the J gene TRBJ2-1; TRBD1 is a possible D gene (5 bases). The CDR3 covers 14 residues. Trimming shortened V by 5 bases and J by 4 bases, and 12 bases separated the two germline ends. Germline lookup yields CDR1 MGHDK and CDR2 SYGVNS. The CDR3 DNA reads as TGTGCCAGCAGTTACCAGGGATCTTACAATGAGCAGTTCTTC. Encoded protein: CASSYQGSYNEQFF.

The rearrangement links TRBV29-1 to TRBJ2-5; 9 bases align to TRBD1. V lost 1 base and J lost 5; bases outside the gene matches: 11. The CDR3 is 16 amino acids. Germline V gene lookup returns CDR1 SQVTM and CDR2 ANQGSEA. The CDR3 coding sequence is TGCAGCGTTGAAGGTGGGGGGGACAGGGTGGGCGAGACCCAGTACTTC. It is translated as CSVEGGGDRVGETQYF.

J is TRBJ1-3 and V is TRBV5-6; TRBD1 matches at 10 bases. CDR1 SGHDT and CDR2 YYEEEE come from the germline V gene. V trimming: 4 bases; J trimming: 2 bases; junction bases outside the gene matches: 3. The CDR3 consists of 15 residues. The CDR3 protein is CASSNGQGAGNTIYF. CDR3 nucleotide sequence: TGTGCCAGCAGCAACGGACAGGGGGCTGGAAACACCATATATTTT.

The chain employs TRBV4-3 and TRBJ1-1, with D perhaps matching TRBD1 (5 bases). Germline CDR1 and CDR2: LGHNA and YSLEER. This CDR3 has 18 residues. Trimming pared 5 bases from V and 0 bases from J, leaving 22 bases between. The CDR3 sequence is CASSANPHVGGMNTEAFF. DNA for the CDR3: TGCGCCAGCAGCGCCAACCCCCACGTCGGGGGGATGAACACTGAAGCTTTCTTT.

This chain connects TRBV15 to TRBJ2-7; TRBD2 aligns across 13 bases. The germline gives CDR1 LNHNV, CDR2 YYDKDF (reference sequence). The CDR3 loop spans 16 amino acids. The ends lost 4 bases at V and 4 bases at J; junction bases unmatched: 7. The CDR3 is CATSKGLAGSGYEQYF. CDR3 DNA sequence: TGTGCCACCAGCAAGGGACTAGCGGGGTCCGGGTACGAGCAGTACTTC.